This T cell receptor beta chain was recovered during a study of CD8+ T cells in alopecia areata. The CDR3 is 14 residues long. Trimming removed 4 bases from V and 8 bases from J, with 16 bases in between. Looked up from germline, CDR1 is MGHDK and CDR2 is SYGVNS. Treatment denoted: oral pan-JAK inhibitor, 5-10 mg twice daily. Study-wide findings and caveats: Researchers say the link of baseline CD8+ expansion to response remains uncertain, with one nonresponder.

Reverse transcribed after extraction, RNA yielded cDNA as the sequencing template. TCRdb's copy holds only in-frame clones and misses some; the assay was immunoSEQ multiplex PCR. The sample holds 150,000 to 200,000 clones, 60% seen once. To note about this clone: Its specificity is not known.

The TCR comes from a human donor with alopecia areata. The V and J genes are TRBV25-1 and TRBJ2-3; a weak D match, TRBD1 (6 bases). The sequences come from CD4+ T cells sorted from blood, collected at week 24, from a patient treated with tofacitinib. CDR3 loop: CASSVPRGQATQYF. CDR3 sequence (DNA): TGTGCCAGCAGTGTGCCCAGGGGCCAAGCTACGCAGTATTTT.